Described below is a single TCR beta chain sequence and its context. The antigen remains unidentified. This specimen belongs to a study of T cell repertoires in cytomegalovirus infection. Looking at the study overall: It can be stated that public TCR beta signatures indicated CMV infection as well as a matching HLA type.

TCRdb independently ran MiXCR on the reads; one entry per CDR3 protein. The sample holds hundreds of thousands of distinct CDR3 sequences, about 30% seen once. Germline CDR1 reads LGHDT; CDR2 reads YNNKEL (reference sequence). Trimming at V came to 1 base and at J to 4 bases, leaving 5 bases not matched to a gene. This CDR3 comprises 15 residues. General study findings and limits: Carriage of CMV together with the relevant HLA was identifiable through cumulative public TCR beta family frequency.

The origin of this receptor is a human donor in good health (CMV status not recorded). Some clones in this sample may be carry-over from other donors' samples. The chain employs TRBV3-1 and TRBJ2-3, with 7 bases that match TRBD2. The sample consisted of cultured CD8+ T cells from PBMCs, taken from culture after CMV antigen stimulation. CDR3 bases: TGTGCCAGCAGCCAAGCGACTAGCAGGGCAGATACGCAGTATTTT. Protein sequence: CASSQATSRADTQYF.